This is a list of T cell receptor beta chains from one sample in a study of spatial heterogeneity in lung cancer. MiXCR, applied by TCRdb to the 5' RACE reads, yields one record per CDR3 protein. The data hold about 45,000 distinct CDR3 sequences, with 12% observed a single time. This sample comprised PBMCs, obtained at surgery. These receptors were taken from a female donor with early-stage non-small cell lung cancer. CDR3s include the opening cysteine and the closing phenylalanine or tryptophan.

v_call cdr3_aa
TRBV12-3/TRBV12-4 CASVSDSYGYTF
TRBV6-5 CASSSGQFNSPLHF
TRBV6-2/TRBV6-3 CASSYQGLNTEAFF
TRBV6-1 CASSAPARGNQPQHF
TRBV6-1 CASSNREGQPQHF
TRBV7-2 CASRKQVSGANVLTF
TRBV6-2/TRBV6-3 CAARRTGAYNEQFF
TRBV5-1 CASNPGLGTSETQYF
TRBV18 CASSPRDRLNEAFF
TRBV5-1 CASSLDRSSYNSPLHF
TRBV2 CASREDSYEQYF
TRBV5-5 CASSLWEQGNQPQHF
TRBV12-3/TRBV12-4 CASRRGGEGYQPQHF
TRBV28 CASSSLVRSSSYEQYF
TRBV5-4 CASSLRYTDTQYF
TRBV7-2 CACSLGTVGGDTQYF
TRBV9 CASSVDGLFLNGYTF
TRBV10-3 CAISAGGVRPYEQYF
TRBV7-2 CANSSGLVEQYF
TRBV29-1 CSVGSLGTEAFF
TRBV12-3/TRBV12-4 CASSSYTMNTEAFF
TRBV4-2 CASSQESVFGGRDEKLFF
TRBV20-1 CSASTDRGVKTQYF
TRBV20-1 CSAENRDGLPPQHF
TRBV5-1 CASSLEGPPGELFF
TRBV2 CASTMGDSNQPQHF
TRBV6-6 CASTLQGSSGNTIYF
TRBV12-3/TRBV12-4 CASSLSGLVSDTQYF
TRBV19 CASTIRLAGFNEQFF
TRBV11-2 CASSAGAGLFYEQYF
TRBV4-2 CASSQESADYNSPLHF
TRBV12-3/TRBV12-4 CASSPKGTIHYEQYF
TRBV6-2/TRBV6-3 CASSPRGQPNTEAFF
TRBV7-2 CASSFGGTGGRYGYTF
TRBV10-3 CAISESRKLRGRTEAFF
TRBV14 CASSQDPHGYTF
TRBV5-1 CASSLVPTGDGYTF
TRBV4-3 CASSQTAGLSYEQYF
TRBV18 CASSSDNWSLYGYTF
TRBV20-1 CSAREFSGGWDTQYF
TRBV27 CASRWTGDSNQPQHF
TRBV5-1 CASLPRDTSGGELFF
TRBV13 CASSPPANTDAFF